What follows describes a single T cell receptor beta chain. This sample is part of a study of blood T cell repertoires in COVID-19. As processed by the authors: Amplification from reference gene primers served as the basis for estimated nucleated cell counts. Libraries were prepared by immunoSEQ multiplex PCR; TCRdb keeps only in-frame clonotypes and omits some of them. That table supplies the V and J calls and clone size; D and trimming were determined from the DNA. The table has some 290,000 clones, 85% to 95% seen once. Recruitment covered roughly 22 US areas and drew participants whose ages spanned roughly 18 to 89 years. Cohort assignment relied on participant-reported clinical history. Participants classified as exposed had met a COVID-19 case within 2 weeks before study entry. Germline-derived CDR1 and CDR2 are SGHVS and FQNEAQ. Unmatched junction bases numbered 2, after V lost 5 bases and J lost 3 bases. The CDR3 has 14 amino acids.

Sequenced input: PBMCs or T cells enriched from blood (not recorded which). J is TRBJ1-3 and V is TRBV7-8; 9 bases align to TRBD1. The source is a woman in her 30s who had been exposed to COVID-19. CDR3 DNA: TGTGCCAGCAGCCAGGGACAGGGTGGAAACACCATATATTTT. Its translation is CASSQGQGGNTIYF.